These T cell receptor beta chains were read from a single sample in a study of T cells after somatic rescue of genetic block. TCRdb's copy holds only in-frame clones and misses some; the assay was immunoSEQ multiplex PCR. The sample gives 55,000 to 75,000 clones, roughly 92% of which show up once; over 2.5% is in the top ten. Sample: peripheral blood mononuclear cells (PBMCs). These receptors were collected from a man aged 40-55 years. Both conserved end residues are part of each CDR3. The order of the fields is D gene, V gene, J gene, clone size, CDR3 DNA, CDR3 protein. A D gene is named only where the DNA matches it firmly. Only some rows state a clone size, as once, few, many or a class for expanded clones.

NA	TRBV27	TRBJ1-6	NA	TGTGCCAGCAGCGGGAGTTCCTATAATTCACCCCTCCACTTT	CASSGSSYNSPLHF
NA	TRBV19	TRBJ1-2	NA	TGTGCCAGTAACCAGGGTCACTATGGCTACACCTTC	CASNQGHYGYTF
NA	TRBV5-4	TRBJ1-1	NA	TGTGCCAGCAGCTTGGTTCACCAGCCTGAAGCTTTCTTT	CASSLVHQPEAFF
TRBD2	TRBV7-2	TRBJ2-5	once	TGTGCCAGCAGCCTGAGCGGGGGGGCAGAGACCCAGTACTTC	CASSLSGGAETQYF
TRBD1	TRBV7-9	TRBJ2-7	NA	TGTGCCAGCAGCGGAGGGACGCCGGAGGGACAGGGGCGTTACGAGCAGTACTTC	CASSGGTPEGQGRYEQYF
NA	TRBV2	TRBJ1-3	NA	TGTGCCAGCAGTGAGTTGGGCCGCGATAACACCATATATTTT	CASSELGRDNTIYF
NA	TRBV19	TRBJ1-2	NA	TGTGCCAGTACCGCAGGGCGGTATGGCTACACCTTC	CASTAGRYGYTF
TRBD1	TRBV2	TRBJ2-1	NA	TGTGCCAGCAGTGGAAACAGGGGGGTGGATGAGCAGTTCTTC	CASSGNRGVDEQFF
NA	TRBV18	TRBJ2-3	NA	TGTGCCAGCTCACCACGGCGTACTAGCACAGATACGCAGTATTTT	CASSPRRTSTDTQYF
NA	TRBV5-4	TRBJ2-5	NA	TGTGCCAGCAGCTTGGGTGGAGTCCAAGAGACCCAGTACTTC	CASSLGGVQETQYF
NA	TRBV7-7	TRBJ2-2	NA	TGTGCTAGCAGCTTAGAAAGAGTCGGGGAGCTGTTTTTT	CASSLERVGELFF
TRBD1	TRBV19	TRBJ2-7	NA	TGTGCCAGTAGTCCCAGCGGACAGGGTACAGGCTACGAGCAGTACTTC	CASSPSGQGTGYEQYF
NA	TRBV15	TRBJ2-5	NA	TGTGCCACCAGCAGAGATTTGGGGGCCGGGGAGACCCAGTACTTC	CATSRDLGAGETQYF
NA	TRBV28	TRBJ2-5	NA	TGTGCCAGCAGTCCGAGACAGATTGAGACCCAGTACTTC	CASSPRQIETQYF
TRBD2	TRBV9	TRBJ2-3	once	TGTGCCAGCAGCTCCCTTGGCGGGAGTACAGATACGCAGTATTTT	CASSSLGGSTDTQYF
NA	TRBV28	TRBJ2-3	NA	TGTGCCAGCAGTTTTATGACTAGGCTAACAGATACGCAGTATTTT	CASSFMTRLTDTQYF
NA	TRBV6-1	TRBJ1-5	NA	TGTGCCAGCAGTGAACCAATTTGGGGGAGCAATCAGCCCCAGCATTTT	CASSEPIWGSNQPQHF
TRBD1	TRBV27	TRBJ2-1	once	TGTGCCAGCATTTTCGGCGGGGACAGGGGGGCGAGTGAGCAGTTCTTC	CASIFGGDRGASEQFF